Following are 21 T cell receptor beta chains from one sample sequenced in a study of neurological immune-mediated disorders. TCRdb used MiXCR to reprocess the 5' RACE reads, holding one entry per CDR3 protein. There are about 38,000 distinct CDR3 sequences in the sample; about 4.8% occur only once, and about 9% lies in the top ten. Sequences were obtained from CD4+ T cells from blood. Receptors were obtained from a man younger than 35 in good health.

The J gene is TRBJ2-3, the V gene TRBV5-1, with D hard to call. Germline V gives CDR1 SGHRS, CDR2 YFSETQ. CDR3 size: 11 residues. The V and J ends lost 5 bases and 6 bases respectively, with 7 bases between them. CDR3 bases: TGCGCCAGCAGTGTCGAGGATACGCAGTATTTT. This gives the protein CASSVEDTQYF.

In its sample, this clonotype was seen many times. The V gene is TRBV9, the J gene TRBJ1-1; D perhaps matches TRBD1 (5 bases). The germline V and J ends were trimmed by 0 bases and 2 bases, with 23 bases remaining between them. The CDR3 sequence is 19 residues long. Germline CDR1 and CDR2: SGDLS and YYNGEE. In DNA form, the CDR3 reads TGTGCCAGCAGCGTAGGAGTTTGGGGCCATGGGACCCAAAACACTGAAGCTTTCTTT. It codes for CASSVGVWGHGTQNTEAFF.

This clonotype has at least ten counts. This CDR3 reads CASSPTGVNTEAFF. The CDR3 coding sequence is TGTGCCAGCAGCCCGACAGGAGTGAACACTGAAGCTTTCTTT. V and J are TRBV7-2 and TRBJ1-1; D may be TRBD1 (6 bases). With 5 bases removed from V and 0 bases from J, the gap between germline ends came to 10 bases. The germline V gene has CDR1 SGHTA and CDR2 FQGNSA. The CDR3 totals 14 residues. The complete variable domain, with remaining parts taken from reference TRBV7-2 and TRBJ1-1, reads GAGVSQSPSNKVTEKGKDVELRCDPISGHTALYWYRQSLGQGLEFLIYFQGNSAPDKSGLPSDRFSAERTGGSVSTLTIQRTQQEDSAVYLCASSPTGVNTEAFFGQGTRLTVV.

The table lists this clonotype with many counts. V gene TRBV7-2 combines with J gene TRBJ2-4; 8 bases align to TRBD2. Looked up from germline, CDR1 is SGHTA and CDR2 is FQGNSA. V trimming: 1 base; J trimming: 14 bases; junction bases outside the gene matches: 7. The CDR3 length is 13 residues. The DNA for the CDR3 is TGTGCCAGCAGCTTAGAAGCAGCGGGGGCTAAGTACTTC. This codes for CASSLEAAGAKYF.

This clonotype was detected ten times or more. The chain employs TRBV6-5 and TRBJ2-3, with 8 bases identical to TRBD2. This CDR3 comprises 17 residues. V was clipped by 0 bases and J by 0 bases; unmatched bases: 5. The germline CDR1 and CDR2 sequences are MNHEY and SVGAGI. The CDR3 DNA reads TGTGCCAGCAGTTACTCCTCGCGGGGGGCTAGCACAGATACGCAGTATTTT. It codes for CASSYSSRGASTDTQYF.

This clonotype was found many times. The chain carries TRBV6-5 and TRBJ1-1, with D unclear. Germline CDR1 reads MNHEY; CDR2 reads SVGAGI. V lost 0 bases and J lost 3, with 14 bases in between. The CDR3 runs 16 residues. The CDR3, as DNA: TGTGCCAGCAGTTACTCGAAAGGTCCGGGTTACACTGAAGCTTTCTTT. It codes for CASSYSKGPGYTEAFF.

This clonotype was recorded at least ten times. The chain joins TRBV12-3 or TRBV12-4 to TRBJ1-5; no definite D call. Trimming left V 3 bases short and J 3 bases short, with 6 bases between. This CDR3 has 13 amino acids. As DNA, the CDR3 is TGTGCCAGCAGTTTGGCAGACAATCAGCCCCAGCATTTT. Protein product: CASSLADNQPQHF.

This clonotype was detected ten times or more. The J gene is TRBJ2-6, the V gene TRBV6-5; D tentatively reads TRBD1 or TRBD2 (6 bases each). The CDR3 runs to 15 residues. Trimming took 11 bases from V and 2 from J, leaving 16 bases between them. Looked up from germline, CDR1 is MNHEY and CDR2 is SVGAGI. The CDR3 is CAARAGGAGANVLTF. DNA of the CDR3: TGTGCCGCCCGGGCCGGGGGCGCTGGGGCCAACGTCCTGACTTTC.

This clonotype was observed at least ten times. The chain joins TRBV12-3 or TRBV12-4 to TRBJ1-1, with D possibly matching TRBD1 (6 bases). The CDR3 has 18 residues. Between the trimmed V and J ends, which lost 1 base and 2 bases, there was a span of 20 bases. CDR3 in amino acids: CASSLGSGLGGRNTEAFF. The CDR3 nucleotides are TGTGCCAGCAGTTTAGGATCGGGCCTAGGGGGGCGTAACACTGAAGCTTTCTTT.

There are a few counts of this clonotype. The CDR3 spells CASSFWETQYF. The CDR3 nucleotides are TGTGCCAGCAGCTTCTGGGAGACCCAGTACTTC. This sequence joins TRBV7-2 and TRBJ2-5; D not certain. Germline V lookup: CDR1 SGHTA, CDR2 FQGNSA. V dropped 3 bases and J dropped 5 bases, with 4 bases sitting between them. The CDR3 runs to 11 residues.

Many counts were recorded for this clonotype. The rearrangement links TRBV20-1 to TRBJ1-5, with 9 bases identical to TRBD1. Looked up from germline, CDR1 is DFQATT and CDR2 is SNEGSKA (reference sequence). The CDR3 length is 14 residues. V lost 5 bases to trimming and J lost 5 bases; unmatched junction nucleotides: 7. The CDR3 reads CSAGTGTGHQPQHF. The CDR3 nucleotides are TGCAGTGCTGGGACCGGGACAGGGCATCAGCCCCAGCATTTT.

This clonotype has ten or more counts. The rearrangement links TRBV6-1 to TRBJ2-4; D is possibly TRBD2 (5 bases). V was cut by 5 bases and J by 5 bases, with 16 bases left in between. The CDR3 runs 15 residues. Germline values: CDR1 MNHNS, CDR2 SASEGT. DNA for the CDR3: TGTGCCAGCAGTAAGCTCATACTAGGGCAAAACATTCAGTACTTC. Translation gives CASSKLILGQNIQYF.

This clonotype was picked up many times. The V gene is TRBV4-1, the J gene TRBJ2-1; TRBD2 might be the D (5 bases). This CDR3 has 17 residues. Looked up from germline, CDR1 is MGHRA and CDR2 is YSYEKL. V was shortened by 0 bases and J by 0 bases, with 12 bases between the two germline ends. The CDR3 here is CASSQDRASRSYNEQFF. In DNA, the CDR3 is TGCGCCAGCAGCCAAGATAGGGCTAGCCGCTCCTACAATGAGCAGTTCTTC.

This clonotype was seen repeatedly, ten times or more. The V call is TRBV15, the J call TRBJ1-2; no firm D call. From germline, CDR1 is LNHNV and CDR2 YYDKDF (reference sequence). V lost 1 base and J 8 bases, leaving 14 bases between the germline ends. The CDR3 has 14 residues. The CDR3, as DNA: TGTGCCACCAGCAGAGGACTTGAGTCGTGGGGCTACACCTTC. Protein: CATSRGLESWGYTF.

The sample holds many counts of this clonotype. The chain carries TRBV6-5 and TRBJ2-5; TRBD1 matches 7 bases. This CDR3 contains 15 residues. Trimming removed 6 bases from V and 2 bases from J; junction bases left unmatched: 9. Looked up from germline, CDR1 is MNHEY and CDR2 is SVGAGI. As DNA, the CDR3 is TGTGCCAGCAGCCTAAACGAGGGACAGCAAGAGACCCAGTACTTC. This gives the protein CASSLNEGQQETQYF.

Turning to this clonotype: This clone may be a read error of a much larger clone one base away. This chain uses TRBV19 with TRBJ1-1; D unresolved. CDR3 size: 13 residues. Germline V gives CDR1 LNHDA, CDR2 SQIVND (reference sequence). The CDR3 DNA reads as TGTGTCAGCCGCAGGTTTCAATACACTGAAGCTTTCTTT. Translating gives CVSRRFQYTEAFF.

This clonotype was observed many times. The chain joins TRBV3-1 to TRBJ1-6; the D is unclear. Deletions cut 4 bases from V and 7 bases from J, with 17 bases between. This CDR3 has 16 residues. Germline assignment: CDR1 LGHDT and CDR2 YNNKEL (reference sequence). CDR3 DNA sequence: TGTGCCAGCAGCCGCTTCCCCGGCGGTTGGAATTCACCCCTCCACTTT. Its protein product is CASSRFPGGWNSPLHF.

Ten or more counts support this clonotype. The CDR3 region has the DNA TGTGCCAGCAGTTTAAGACTAGCGGGGGGGCACCTGAGAAATGAGCAGTTCTTC. Encoded protein: CASSLRLAGGHLRNEQFF. The gene calls are TRBV27 and TRBJ2-1; 14 bases line up with TRBD2. Germline-derived CDR1 and CDR2 are MNHEY and SMNVEV (reference sequence). Trimming at V came to 2 bases and at J to 7 bases, leaving 10 bases not matched to a gene. The CDR3 consists of 18 residues.

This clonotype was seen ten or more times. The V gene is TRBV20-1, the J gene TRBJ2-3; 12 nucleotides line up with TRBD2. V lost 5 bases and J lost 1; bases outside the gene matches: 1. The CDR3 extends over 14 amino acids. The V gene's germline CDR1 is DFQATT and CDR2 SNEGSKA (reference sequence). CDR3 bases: TGCAGTGCTCCTAGCGGGGGGGGCACAGATACGCAGTATTTT. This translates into CSAPSGGGTDTQYF.

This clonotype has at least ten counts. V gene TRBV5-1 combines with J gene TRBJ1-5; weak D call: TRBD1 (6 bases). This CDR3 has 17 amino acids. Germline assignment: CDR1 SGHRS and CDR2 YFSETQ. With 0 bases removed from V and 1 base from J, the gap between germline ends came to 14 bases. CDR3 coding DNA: TGCGCCAGCAGCTTGGAGGCTCTTGGACAGAGCAATCAGCCCCAGCATTTT. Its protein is CASSLEALGQSNQPQHF.

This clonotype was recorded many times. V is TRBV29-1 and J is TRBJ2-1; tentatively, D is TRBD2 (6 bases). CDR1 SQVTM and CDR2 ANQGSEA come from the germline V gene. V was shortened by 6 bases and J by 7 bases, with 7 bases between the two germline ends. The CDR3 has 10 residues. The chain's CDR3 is CSVGGNEQFF. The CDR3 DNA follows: TGCAGCGTGGGGGGTAATGAGCAGTTCTTC.